This T cell receptor beta chain derives from a study of blood T cell repertoires in COVID-19. Authors' analysis steps: How many nucleated cells were present was estimated from reference gene primer amplification. Assay: immunoSEQ multiplex PCR; the TCRdb copy retains only in-frame clones and omits some. The V and J calls and clone size are taken from that table; D and trimming were inferred from the DNA. Of around 67,000 clones listed, about 87% were seen once; the top ten hold roughly 5.2%. This sequence was found in a man between 45 and 60 years old with active COVID-19. The sequencing sample was made of peripheral blood.

The CDR3 coding sequence is TGTGCCAGCAACCTGGACAGACGCAATCAGCCCCAGCATTTT. This encodes CASNLDRRNQPQHF. This chain connects TRBV2 to TRBJ1-5, with D perhaps matching TRBD1 (6 bases). V shed 7 bases and J shed 2 bases, with 12 bases lying between them. The CDR3 extends over 14 amino acids. The germline V gene has CDR1 SNHLY and CDR2 FYNNEI.